Listed below are T cell receptor beta chains from one sample, sequenced in a study of shared clonotypes between healthy human individuals. Assay used: immunoSEQ multiplex PCR; TCRdb lists only in-frame clones, some missing. In the table there are roughly 600,000 clones, roughly 98% of which are singletons. Sequencing was done on a sample of naive CD8+ T cells sorted from blood. These receptors originate from a man aged 30 to 45 in good health. Each CDR3 is given with its conserved first and last residue. The order of the fields is CDR3 protein, CDR3 DNA, D gene, J gene, V gene, clone size. The D gene is left open where the match is weak. A clone size is listed for some rows: how often the clone was seen (once, few, many), or a class if it is expanded.

CAISAYDREQFF	TGTGCCATCAGTGCATACGACCGGGAGCAGTTCTTC	.	TRBJ2-1	TRBV10-3	.
CASSFREDFEKLFF	TGTGCCAGCAGCTTCAGGGAGGATTTCGAAAAACTGTTTTTT	.	TRBJ1-4	TRBV7-9	once
CASSVGVREFDNEQFF	TGTGCCAGCAGCGTAGGTGTCAGGGAATTTGACAATGAGCAGTTCTTC	.	TRBJ2-1	TRBV9	.
CASSLSFGTNYGYTF	TGTGCCAGCAGTTTATCTTTCGGGACTAACTATGGCTACACCTTC	.	TRBJ1-2	TRBV27	.
CASSARTSGSHNEQFF	TGTGCCAGCTCCGCCCGGACTAGCGGGAGCCACAATGAGCAGTTCTTC	TRBD2	TRBJ2-1	TRBV18	.
CASSLAVHPDTDTQYF	TGTGCCAGCAGCTTAGCTGTCCACCCGGACACAGATACGCAGTATTTT	.	TRBJ2-3	TRBV7-8	once
CASSLKGIWYEQYF	TGTGCCAGCAGCTTAAAGGGAATTTGGTACGAGCAGTACTTC	.	TRBJ2-7	TRBV7-8	once
CASSPGEGSYEQYF	TGTGCCAGCAGCCCGGGGGAGGGGTCCTACGAGCAGTACTTC	TRBD2	TRBJ2-7	TRBV7-6	.
CSAPWTNNYGYTF	TGCAGCGCGCCCTGGACAAATAACTATGGCTACACCTTC	.	TRBJ1-2	TRBV29-1	.
CASSQGHLNTEAFF	TGTGCCAGCAGCCAAGGACACCTGAACACTGAAGCTTTCTTT	.	TRBJ1-1	TRBV7-6	.
CASSLGAGEQFF	TGTGCCAGCAGCTTAGGGGCAGGTGAGCAGTTCTTC	.	TRBJ2-1	TRBV7-9	once
CASSNEWGGYTF	TGCGCCAGCAGTAACGAATGGGGGGGCTACACCTTC	.	TRBJ1-2	TRBV5-1	.
CASSLTGEDTEAFF	TGCGCCAGCAGCTTAACAGGGGAGGACACTGAAGCTTTCTTT	TRBD1	TRBJ1-1	TRBV5-1	.
CASSIGQGLAGELFF	TGTGCCAGTAGTATAGGACAGGGGTTGGCCGGGGAGCTGTTTTTT	TRBD1	TRBJ2-2	TRBV19	.
CASSTGRGSSYNEQFF	TGTGCCAGTAGTACTGGACGGGGCAGCTCCTACAATGAGCAGTTCTTC	.	TRBJ2-1	TRBV19	.
CASPHRRNQETQYF	TGTGCCAGCCCTCATCGGCGGAACCAAGAGACCCAGTACTTC	.	TRBJ2-5	TRBV5-8	.
CASSPLIASYEQYF	TGTGCCAGCAGCCCCTTGATAGCCTCCTACGAGCAGTACTTC	.	TRBJ2-7	TRBV11-2	.
CAWQTGQGLQQPQHF	TGTGCCTGGCAGACCGGACAGGGGTTACAGCAGCCCCAGCATTTT	TRBD1	TRBJ1-5	TRBV30	.
CSAEGGKNEQFF	TGCAGCGCCGAAGGGGGGAAGAATGAGCAGTTCTTC	.	TRBJ2-1	TRBV29-1	.
CASSDDRGYNEQFF	TGCGCCAGCAGTGACGACAGGGGTTACAATGAGCAGTTCTTC	TRBD1	TRBJ2-1	TRBV10-1	.
CASSSASGYGYTF	TGCGCCAGCAGCTCAGCGTCGGGCTATGGCTACACCTTC	.	TRBJ1-2	TRBV4-1	.
CATSRLPGGSGANVLTF	TGTGCCACCAGCAGACTCCCAGGGGGCTCTGGGGCCAACGTCCTGACTTTC	TRBD1	TRBJ2-6	TRBV15	.
CASSFGGNTDTQYF	TGTGCCAGCAGTTTTGGAGGCAACACAGATACGCAGTATTTT	.	TRBJ2-3	TRBV27	.
CASSLEPSGIYTGELFF	TGTGCCAGCAGCTTGGAGCCTAGCGGGATTTACACCGGGGAGCTGTTTTTT	TRBD2	TRBJ2-2	TRBV5-4	.
CASSLRDRVNTGELFF	TGTGCCAGCAGCTTGAGGGACAGGGTAAACACCGGGGAGCTGTTTTTT	TRBD1	TRBJ2-2	TRBV5-6	.
CASSSPPGTGANVLTF	TGTGCCAGCAGTTCACCTCCAGGTACTGGGGCCAACGTCCTGACTTTC	.	TRBJ2-6	TRBV27	.
CSVEVAGNLVTEAFF	TGCAGCGTTGAAGTGGCAGGGAATTTGGTCACTGAAGCTTTCTTT	.	TRBJ1-1	TRBV29-1	.
CASSPRDYEQYF	TGTGCCAGCAGCCCCCGGGACTACGAGCAGTACTTC	.	TRBJ2-7	TRBV5-5	.
CSVEIPTSTTYEQYF	TGCAGCGTTGAGATTCCGACGAGTACTACCTACGAGCAGTACTTC	.	TRBJ2-7	TRBV29-1	.
CASSASTDTQYF	TGTGCCAGCAGTGCTAGCACAGATACGCAGTATTTT	.	TRBJ2-3	TRBV27	.
CASSLGQGVPAYEQYF	TGCGCCAGCAGCTTGGGTCAGGGCGTTCCAGCGTACGAGCAGTACTTC	.	TRBJ2-7	TRBV5-1	once
CASSQELRLAGEGDEQFF	TGTGCCAGCAGCCAAGAGCTCCGGCTAGCGGGAGAAGGGGATGAGCAGTTCTTC	TRBD2	TRBJ2-1	TRBV14	once
CAWDRFNQPQHF	TGTGCCTGGGACAGATTCAATCAGCCCCAGCATTTT	.	TRBJ1-5	TRBV30	.
CATSTEREGYNEQFF	TGTGCCACCAGCACGGAGCGGGAGGGGTACAATGAGCAGTTCTTC	TRBD2	TRBJ2-1	TRBV15	.
CASRIRTVHHTEAFF	TGTGCCAGCAGGATAAGGACGGTACATCACACTGAAGCTTTCTTT	.	TRBJ1-1	TRBV2	.
CASSIGAEGTDTQYF	TGTGCCAGCAGCATAGGGGCGGAGGGCACAGATACGCAGTATTTT	.	TRBJ2-3	TRBV28	.
CASSPMTAYEQYF	TGTGCCAGCTCCCCCATGACAGCCTACGAGCAGTACTTC	.	TRBJ2-7	TRBV18	once
CASSLGQGSGYGYTF	TGCGCCAGCAGCCTGGGACAGGGCAGCGGGTATGGCTACACCTTC	TRBD1	TRBJ1-2	TRBV4-3	.
CSLPGLVATEQFF	TGCAGCCTGCCGGGACTAGTGGCTACTGAGCAGTTCTTC	TRBD2	TRBJ2-1	TRBV29-1	.
CASSLDPGQGSYNEQFF	TGTGCCAGCAGCTTAGACCCGGGACAGGGGTCCTACAATGAGCAGTTCTTC	TRBD1	TRBJ2-1	TRBV11-2	once
CASSSRDGRVEAFF	TGTGCCAGCAGCTCACGGGACGGAAGAGTAGAAGCTTTCTTT	.	TRBJ1-1	TRBV7-9	few
CASSFSLAYEQYF	TGTGCCAGCAGCTTTTCCCTTGCCTACGAGCAGTACTTC	.	TRBJ2-7	TRBV7-2	once
CASSLRRAAVTDTQYF	TGTGCCAGCAGCTTAAGGCGGGCGGCGGTGACAGATACGCAGTATTTT	.	TRBJ2-3	TRBV7-9	.
CASQGGLNEAFF	TGTGCCAGCCAAGGGGGACTTAATGAAGCTTTCTTT	.	TRBJ1-1	TRBV27	.
CARLQGATDGYTF	TGTGCCAGGCTACAGGGGGCAACAGACGGCTACACCTTC	TRBD1	TRBJ1-2	TRBV2	.
CASSFWAGNTEAFF	TGTGCCAGCAGTTTTTGGGCCGGGAACACTGAAGCTTTCTTT	.	TRBJ1-1	TRBV27	.
CSVEARGSDKLGYEQYF	TGCAGCGTTGAGGCCCGAGGATCCGACAAACTGGGCTACGAGCAGTACTTC	.	TRBJ2-7	TRBV29-1	.
CASSDYRGDKQFF	TGTGCCAGTTCGGACTATCGGGGTGACAAGCAGTTCTTC	.	TRBJ2-1	TRBV9	few
CASSSLRNEQYF	TGTGCCAGCAGCTCCCTCCGGAACGAGCAGTACTTC	.	TRBJ2-7	TRBV7-9	once
CSVLREYNEQFF	TGCAGCGTACTCAGGGAGTACAATGAGCAGTTCTTC	.	TRBJ2-1	TRBV29-1	.
CASSKTSGRVGHEQFF	TGTGCCAGTAGTAAAACTAGCGGGAGGGTAGGGCATGAGCAGTTCTTC	TRBD2	TRBJ2-1	TRBV19	.
CASSPRLEQFF	TGTGCCAGCTCACCCCGATTAGAGCAGTTCTTC	.	TRBJ2-1	TRBV18	.
CASSPRGGPQGEQYF	TGTGCCAGCTCACCACGCGGCGGACCGCAGGGCGAGCAGTACTTC	.	TRBJ2-7	TRBV18	.
CASSARVAGGSSNEQFF	TGTGCCAGCAGCGCGAGAGTAGCGGGAGGTAGTAGCAATGAGCAGTTCTTC	TRBD2	TRBJ2-1	TRBV9	.